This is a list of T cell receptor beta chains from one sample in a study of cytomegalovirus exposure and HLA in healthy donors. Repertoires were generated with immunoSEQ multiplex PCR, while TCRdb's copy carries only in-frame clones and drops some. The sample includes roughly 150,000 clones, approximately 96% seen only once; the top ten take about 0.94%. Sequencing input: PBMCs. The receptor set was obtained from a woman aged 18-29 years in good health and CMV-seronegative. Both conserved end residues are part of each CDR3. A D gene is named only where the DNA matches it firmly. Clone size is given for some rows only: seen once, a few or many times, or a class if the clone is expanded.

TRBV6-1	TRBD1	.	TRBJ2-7	CASRDSIYEQYF	TGTGCCAGCCGGGACAGCATCTACGAGCAGTACTTC
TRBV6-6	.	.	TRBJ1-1	CASRAESDNTEAFF	TGTGCCAGCAGGGCGGAATCGGATAACACTGAAGCTTTCTTT
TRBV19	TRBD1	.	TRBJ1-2	CASSTDRGNYGYTF	TGTGCCAGTAGTACGGACAGGGGGAACTATGGCTACACCTTC
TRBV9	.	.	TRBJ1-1	CASSGGLNTEAFF	TGTGCCAGCAGCGGGGGGCTGAACACTGAAGCTTTCTTT
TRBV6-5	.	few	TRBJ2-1	CASSYSRRSNEQFF	TGTGCCAGCAGTTACTCGAGGAGGTCCAATGAGCAGTTCTTC
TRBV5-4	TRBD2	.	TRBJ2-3	CASSREDGGEIDTQYF	TGTGCCAGCAGCCGTGAGGATGGGGGGGAGATAGATACGCAGTATTTT
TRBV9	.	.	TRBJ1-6	CASSVGQAGTPLHF	TGTGCCAGCAGCGTAGGACAGGCCGGGACACCCCTCCACTTT
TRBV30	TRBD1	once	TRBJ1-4	CAWSGTGTGGETNEKLFF	TGTGCCTGGAGTGGGACAGGGACAGGAGGCGAAACTAATGAAAAACTGTTTTTT
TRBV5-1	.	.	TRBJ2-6	CASSLMQGNFHSGANVLTF	TGCGCCAGCAGCCTGATGCAGGGTAATTTTCACTCTGGGGCCAACGTCCTGACTTTC
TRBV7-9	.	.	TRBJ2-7	CASSRSGLKEQYF	TGTGCCAGCAGCAGAAGCGGACTGAAAGAGCAGTACTTC
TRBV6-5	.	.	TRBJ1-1	CASRRGVGGTEAFF	TGTGCCAGCCGACGGGGGGTTGGGGGCACTGAAGCTTTCTTT
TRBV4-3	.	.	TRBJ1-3	CASSQGTAYGNTIYF	TGCGCCAGCAGCCAAGGGACAGCTTATGGAAACACCATATATTTT
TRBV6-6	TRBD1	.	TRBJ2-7	CASRRQGLTYEQYF	TGTGCCAGCAGACGACAGGGGCTGACGTACGAGCAGTACTTC
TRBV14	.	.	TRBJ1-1	CASSPIPGSKHWDTEAFF	TGTGCCAGCAGCCCAATACCCGGGTCGAAGCATTGGGACACTGAAGCTTTCTTT
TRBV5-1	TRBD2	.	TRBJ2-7	CASSSPSGAGTYEQYF	TGCGCCAGCAGCTCCCCTAGCGGGGCCGGGACCTACGAGCAGTACTTC
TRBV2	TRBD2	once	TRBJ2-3	CASSAGASGGVPSNTQYF	TGTGCCAGCAGTGCGGGAGCTAGCGGGGGGGTTCCCTCGAATACGCAGTATTTT
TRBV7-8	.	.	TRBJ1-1	CASSELGGGRTEAFF	TGTGCCAGCAGCGAACTTGGGGGAGGAAGGACTGAAGCTTTCTTT
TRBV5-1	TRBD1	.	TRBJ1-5	CASSLGQGSNQPQHF	TGCGCCAGCAGCCTCGGACAGGGCAGCAATCAGCCCCAGCATTTT
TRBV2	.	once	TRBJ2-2	CASRSKRLNTGELFF	TGTGCCAGCAGGTCCAAGCGGCTGAACACCGGGGAGCTGTTTTTT
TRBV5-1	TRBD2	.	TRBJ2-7	CASSTGGLAGTYEQYF	TGCGCCAGCAGCACGGGGGGACTAGCGGGGACCTACGAGCAGTACTTC
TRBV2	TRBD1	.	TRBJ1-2	CASSDSGTGGDGYTF	TGTGCCAGCAGTGACTCCGGGACAGGGGGCGACGGCTACACCTTC
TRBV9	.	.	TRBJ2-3	CANRGGLDTDTQYF	TGTGCCAACAGGGGGGGGCTCGACACAGATACGCAGTATTTT
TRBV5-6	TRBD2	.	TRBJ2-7	CASSLAASGGDVSSYEQYF	TGTGCCAGCAGCTTGGCGGCTAGCGGGGGCGACGTAAGCTCCTACGAGCAGTACTTC
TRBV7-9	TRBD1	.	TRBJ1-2	CASSLPGGGYGYTF	TGTGCCAGCAGCTTACCAGGGGGCGGATATGGCTACACCTTC
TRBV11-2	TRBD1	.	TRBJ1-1	CASSLNLPSTGSNTEAFF	TGTGCCAGCAGCTTAAACCTACCCTCGACAGGGTCGAACACTGAAGCTTTCTTT
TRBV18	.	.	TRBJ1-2	CASSPELDSHYGYTF	TGTGCCAGCTCACCCGAACTGGACAGCCACTATGGCTACACCTTC
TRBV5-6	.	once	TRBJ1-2	CASSFGHGGDYGYTF	TGTGCCAGCAGCTTTGGTCACGGGGGGGACTATGGCTACACCTTC
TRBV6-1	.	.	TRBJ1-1	CASSEPVKAGPMNTEAFF	TGTGCCAGCAGTGAACCGGTCAAGGCGGGACCCATGAACACTGAAGCTTTCTTT
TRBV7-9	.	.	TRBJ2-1	CASSTSGLAGLNEQFF	TGTGCCAGCAGCACGAGTGGGCTAGCCGGTCTCAATGAGCAGTTCTTC
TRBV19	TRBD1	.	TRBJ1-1	CASSRDRQGTEAFF	TGTGCCAGTAGTAGGGACAGGCAAGGCACTGAAGCTTTCTTT
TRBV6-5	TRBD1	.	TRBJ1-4	CASRTRGHEKLFF	TGTGCCAGCAGAACCAGGGGGCATGAAAAACTGTTTTTT
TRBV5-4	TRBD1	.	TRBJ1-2	CASSRLGTVREYGYTF	TGTGCCAGCAGCCGCCTAGGGACAGTTAGAGAGTATGGCTACACCTTC
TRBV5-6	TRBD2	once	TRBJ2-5	CASAGVGTPETQYF	TGTGCCAGCGCGGGGGTGGGGACCCCGGAGACCCAGTACTTC
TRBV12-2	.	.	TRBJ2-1	CASRLKGSRHPGRNEQFF	TGTGCAAGTCGCTTAAAGGGTAGTAGACACCCTGGGAGGAATGAGCAGTTCTTC
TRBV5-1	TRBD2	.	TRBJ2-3	CASSLSGLGDTQYF	TGCGCCAGCAGCTTGTCCGGACTAGGAGATACGCAGTATTTT
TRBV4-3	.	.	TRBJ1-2	CASSQSSGNGYTF	TGCGCCAGCAGCCAATCATCGGGAAATGGCTACACCTTC
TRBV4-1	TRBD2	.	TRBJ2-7	CASSQDTFGTSGGFGYEQYF	TGCGCCAGCAGCCAGGACACCTTCGGGACTAGCGGGGGGTTTGGCTACGAGCAGTACTTC
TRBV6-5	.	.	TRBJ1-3	CASRLHSGNTIYF	TGTGCCAGCAGACTGCACTCTGGAAACACCATATATTTT
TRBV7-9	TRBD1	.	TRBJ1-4	CASSIGQGREKLFF	TGTGCCAGCAGCATCGGACAGGGACGCGAAAAACTGTTTTTT
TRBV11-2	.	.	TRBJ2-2	CASSLDLAKGELFF	TGTGCCAGCAGCCTTGACCTAGCGAAAGGGGAGCTGTTTTTT
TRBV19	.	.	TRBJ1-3	CASLDRGSGNTIYF	TGTGCCAGCTTAGACAGAGGCTCTGGAAACACCATATATTTT
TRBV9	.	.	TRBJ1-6	CASSNRDIGDSPLHF	TGTGCCAGCAGCAACCGGGACATTGGAGATTCACCCCTCCACTTT
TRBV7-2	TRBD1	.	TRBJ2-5	CASSLGLGQQETQYF	TGTGCCAGCAGCTTAGGTCTGGGACAGCAAGAGACCCAGTACTTC
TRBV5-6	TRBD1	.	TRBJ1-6	CASSWTGFGRSPLHF	TGTGCCAGCAGCTGGACAGGCTTTGGGCGATCACCCCTCCACTTT
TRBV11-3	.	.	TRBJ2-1	CASSSRTGHNEQFF	TGTGCCAGCAGCTCCCGGACTGGACACAATGAGCAGTTCTTC
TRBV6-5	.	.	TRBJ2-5	CASSIAPYAETQYF	TGTGCCAGCAGTATAGCACCCTACGCAGAGACCCAGTACTTC
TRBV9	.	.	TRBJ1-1	CASSVGSDTEAFF	TGTGCCAGCAGCGTTGGGAGTGACACTGAAGCTTTCTTT
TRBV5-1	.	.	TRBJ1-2	CASSLPEANYGYTF	TGCGCCAGCAGCTTGCCAGAAGCTAACTATGGCTACACCTTC
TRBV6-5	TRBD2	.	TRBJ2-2	CASSYFIGGDTGELFF	TGTGCCAGCAGTTACTTTATCGGGGGGGACACCGGGGAGCTGTTTTTT
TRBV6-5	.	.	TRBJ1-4	CASMNRANEKLFF	TGTGCCAGCATGAACAGAGCAAATGAAAAACTGTTTTTT